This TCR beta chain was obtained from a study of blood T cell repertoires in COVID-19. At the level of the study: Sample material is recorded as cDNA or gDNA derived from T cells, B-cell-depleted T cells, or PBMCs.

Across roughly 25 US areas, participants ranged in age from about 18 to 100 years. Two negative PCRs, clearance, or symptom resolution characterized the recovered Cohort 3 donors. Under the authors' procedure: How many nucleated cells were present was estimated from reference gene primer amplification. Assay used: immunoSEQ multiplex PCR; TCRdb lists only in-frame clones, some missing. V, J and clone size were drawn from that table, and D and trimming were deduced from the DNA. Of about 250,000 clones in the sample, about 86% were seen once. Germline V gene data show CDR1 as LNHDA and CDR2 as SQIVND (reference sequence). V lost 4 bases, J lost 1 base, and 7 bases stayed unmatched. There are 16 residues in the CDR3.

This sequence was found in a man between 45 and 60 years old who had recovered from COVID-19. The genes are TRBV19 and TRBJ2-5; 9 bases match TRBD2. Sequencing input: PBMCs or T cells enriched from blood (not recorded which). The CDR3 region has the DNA TGTGCCAGTAGTAGGGGTTTGCGGGAGGGCCAAGAGACCCAGTACTTC. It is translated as CASSRGLREGQETQYF. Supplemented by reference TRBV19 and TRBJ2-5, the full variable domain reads DGGITQSPKYLFRKEGQNVTLSCEQNLNHDAMYWYRQDPGQGLRLIYYSQIVNDFQKGDIAEGYSVSREKKESFPLTVTSAQKNPTAFYLCASSRGLREGQETQYFGPGTRLLVL.